The source of this T cell receptor (beta chain) is a study of blood T cells in healthy people across ages. This clonotype was observed at least ten times. This CDR3 contains 13 residues. Germline V lookup: CDR1 SGHTA, CDR2 FQGTGA. V shed 5 bases and J shed 4 bases, with 9 bases lying between them. A sample-barcoded 5' primer and a J-beta primer mix were used in a second PCR of roughly 7 to 11 cycles. TCRdb analysed the 5' RACE reads with MiXCR anew, one entry per CDR3 protein. The table lists around 1,800,000 distinct CDR3 sequences, approximately 39% of them singletons, with about 23% in the top ten.

Specimen: blood. This receptor was taken from a human donor in good health. This rearrangement joins TRBV7-3 to TRBJ1-3; D is perhaps TRBD1 (6 bases). CDR3 loop: CASSLGGGNTIYF. CDR3 coding DNA: TGTGCCAGCAGCCTAGGGGGGGGAAACACCATATATTTT.